This is a list of T cell receptor beta chains from one sample in a study of beta chain features in type 1 diabetes. The repertoire was sequenced with immunoSEQ multiplex PCR; TCRdb's copy has only in-frame clones and lacks some. The sample records about 320,000 clones, around 13% being singletons. Specimen: central memory CD4+ T cells from blood. The source of these receptors is a young man in good health. Each CDR3 is given with its conserved first and last residue. Each record gives: clone size, V gene, D gene, J gene, CDR3 DNA, CDR3 protein. A D gene is named only where the DNA matches it firmly. Clone size is not always given. Where it is, it says once, few, many or a class for expanded clones.

few	TRBV6-5	-	TRBJ1-2	TGTGCCAGCAGTCGAGTGAGGGGATCCGGCTACACCTTC	CASSRVRGSGYTF
-	TRBV11-3	TRBD2	TRBJ2-1	TGTGCCAGCAGCTTCCCTAGCGGACGCTCCTACAATGAGCAGTTCTTC	CASSFPSGRSYNEQFF
-	TRBV7-8	-	TRBJ2-1	TGTGCCAGCTCTACCTCCTACAATGAGCAGTTCTTC	CASSTSYNEQFF
-	TRBV19	TRBD1	TRBJ2-6	TGTGCCAGTAGTACCGACAGGGGGAACGGTGGAGGGGCCAACGTCCTGACTTTC	CASSTDRGNGGGANVLTF
-	TRBV9	-	TRBJ1-3	TGTGCCAGCAGCGTAGTTGAGGACTCTGGAAACACCATATATTTT	CASSVVEDSGNTIYF
-	TRBV30	-	TRBJ2-1	TGTGCCTGGAGTGCCGTAACCTACAATGAGCAGTTCTTC	CAWSAVTYNEQFF
few	TRBV5-1	-	TRBJ1-3	TGCGCCAGCAGCTTGGAGGGGCACGGAAACACCATATATTTT	CASSLEGHGNTIYF
-	TRBV20-1	-	TRBJ1-4	TGCAGTGCTAGCTATAATGAAAAACTGTTTTTT	CSASYNEKLFF
-	TRBV11-1	-	TRBJ2-1	TGTGCCAGCAGCTTAGTACAATACAATGAGCAGTTCTTC	CASSLVQYNEQFF
few	TRBV2	TRBD1	TRBJ2-6	TGTGCCAGCAGAGCGACAGGGCTAGGGGCCAACGTCCTGACTTTC	CASRATGLGANVLTF
once	TRBV11-2	-	TRBJ2-2	TGTGCCAGCAGCTTAGAAGGTACAGGAGTGAACACCGGGGAGCTGTTTTTT	CASSLEGTGVNTGELFF
-	TRBV7-8	-	TRBJ1-1	TGTGCCAGCAGCTTAGAGCGGGACACTGAAGCTTTCTTT	CASSLERDTEAFF
-	TRBV11-2	-	TRBJ1-2	TGTGCCAGCAGCTTAGGGGTCCAGGGGCCATATGGCTACACCTTC	CASSLGVQGPYGYTF
-	TRBV25-1	TRBD1	TRBJ2-5	TGTGCCAGCAGTGACCCCGGACAGGTCCAAGAGACCCAGTACTTC	CASSDPGQVQETQYF
many	TRBV28	TRBD1	TRBJ2-3	TGTGCCAGCTCGGCGACAGGGGGCACAGATACGCAGTATTTT	CASSATGGTDTQYF
few	TRBV7-2	TRBD2	TRBJ2-1	TGTGCCAGCAGCCCTAGCGGGAGGGCCGGGTCCTACAATGAGCAGTTCTTC	CASSPSGRAGSYNEQFF
-	TRBV9	-	TRBJ2-3	TGTGCCAGCAGCGTAGGGACCAGCCGGGATACGCAGTATTTT	CASSVGTSRDTQYF
few	TRBV7-8	-	TRBJ1-2	TGTGCCAGCAGCCCGAATGAGGGAGGTAGTAACTATGGCTACACCTTC	CASSPNEGGSNYGYTF
-	TRBV27	-	TRBJ1-1	TGTGCCAGCGGAACCCTGGGGGGGACTGAAGCTTTCTTT	CASGTLGGTEAFF
few	TRBV6-5	-	TRBJ1-5	TGTGCCAGCAGTCTGGCCTTTTCCGACAATCAGCCCCAGCATTTT	CASSLAFSDNQPQHF
-	TRBV6-5	TRBD1	TRBJ2-1	TGTGCCAGCAGTTCCGGGACAGGGAGAGGGCAGTTCTTC	CASSSGTGRGQFF
-	TRBV5-5	TRBD1	TRBJ1-2	TGTGCCAGCAGCTTGGCAGGGGGCGGAAACTATGGCTACACCTTC	CASSLAGGGNYGYTF
-	TRBV2	-	TRBJ2-4	TGTGCCAACGGGGCCGACAGAGCCAAAAACATTCAGTACTTC	CANGADRAKNIQYF
-	TRBV5-1	-	TRBJ2-1	TGCGCCAGCAGCTTGGCGTTAGATGAGCAGTTCTTC	CASSLALDEQFF
many	TRBV7-9	-	TRBJ1-2	TGTGCCAGCAGCTCCCGTGGGTGGAGGGATGGCTACACCTTC	CASSSRGWRDGYTF
few	TRBV4-1	-	TRBJ2-3	TGCGCCAGCAGCCAAGAGGCGGGGGCGTTGGGCACAGATACGCAGTATTTT	CASSQEAGALGTDTQYF
few	TRBV9	-	TRBJ1-1	TGTGCCAGCAGCGTCGGGGGATACACTGAAGCTTTCTTT	CASSVGGYTEAFF
few	TRBV18	-	TRBJ2-3	TGTGCCAGCTCACCATCTTCTAGTCGCACAGATACGCAGTATTTT	CASSPSSSRTDTQYF
few	TRBV15	-	TRBJ2-3	TGTGCCACCAGGGGGGGGCTCTTAGATACGCAGTATTTT	CATRGGLLDTQYF
many	TRBV7-8	TRBD2	TRBJ2-5	TGTGCCAGCAGCGTTCGATCGGGACTAGCGGGAGATGAGACCCAGTACTTC	CASSVRSGLAGDETQYF
few	TRBV4-3	TRBD1	TRBJ1-4	TGCGCCAGCAGCCAAGCGCCCGCCTCCAGGGGGCCTAATGAAAAACTGTTTTTT	CASSQAPASRGPNEKLFF